This T cell receptor beta chain was retrieved from a study of blood T cell repertoires in COVID-19. In the source study's methods: Estimated nucleated cell counts came from reference gene primer amplification. Here immunoSEQ multiplex PCR was the method, and the copy in TCRdb shows in-frame clones only, minus some. That table furnishes V, J and clone size, whereas the DNA furnished D and trimming. Of 300,000 or so clones listed, just under 90% are singletons. V lost 1 base to trimming and J lost 10 bases, with 8 bases between them. CDR3 length equals 12 residues. The chain recombines TRBV23-1 with TRBJ2-1, with D maybe TRBD1 (5 bases). TRBV23-1 is identified as an open reading frame with a role that is uncertain. The sequence was obtained from a woman aged 40 to 50 with acute or convalescent COVID-19. Material for sequencing was peripheral blood. In DNA, the CDR3 is TGCGCCAGCAGTCAATGGGGCAGGGAGCAGTTCTTC. Translating gives CASSQWGREQFF.